This entry is about one TCR beta chain. The target antigen is unknown. Germline V gene sequence: CDR1 SGHNT, CDR2 YYREEE (reference sequence). The V gene end was trimmed by 3 bases and the J gene end by 3 bases; junction bases not matched to a gene: 15. The CDR3 sequence is 19 residues long. Libraries were prepared by immunoSEQ multiplex PCR; TCRdb keeps only in-frame clonotypes and omits some of them. This sample carries millions of clones, roughly 93% of them seen once, and the ten largest clones take 0.39%. These data come from a study of shared clonotypes between healthy human individuals. Study results and limitations: It was observed that roughly 5.5% of naive CD4 clonotypes were shared across several donors. Sampling covered blood only; tissue repertoires likely differ.

The sequencing input was naive CD4+ T cells from PBMCs. Stated subset: CD45RA+ positively selected. The origin of this receptor is a man between 18 and 35 years old in good health. Some clones in this sample may be carry-over from other donors' samples. The chain has TRBV5-4 and TRBJ2-2, with 9 bases identical to TRBD2. CDR3 sequence (DNA): TGTGCCAGCAGCTCATCCGGGATAGCGGGAGAGAAGTACACCGGGGAGCTGTTTTTT. It encodes CASSSSGIAGEKYTGELFF.